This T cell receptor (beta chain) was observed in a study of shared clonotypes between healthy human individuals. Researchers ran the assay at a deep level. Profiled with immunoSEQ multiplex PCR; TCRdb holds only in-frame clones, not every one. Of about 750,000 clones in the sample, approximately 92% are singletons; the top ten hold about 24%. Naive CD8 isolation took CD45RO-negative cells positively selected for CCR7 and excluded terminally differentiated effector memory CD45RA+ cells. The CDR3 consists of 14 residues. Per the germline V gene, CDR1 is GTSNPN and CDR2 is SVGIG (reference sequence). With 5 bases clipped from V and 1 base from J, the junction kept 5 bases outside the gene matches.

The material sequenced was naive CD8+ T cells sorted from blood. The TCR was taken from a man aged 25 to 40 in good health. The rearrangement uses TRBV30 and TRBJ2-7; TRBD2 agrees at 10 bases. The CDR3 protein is CAWAGTSVSYEQYF. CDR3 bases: TGTGCCTGGGCCGGGACTAGCGTATCCTACGAGCAGTACTTC.